This record covers a single T cell receptor (beta chain). This sample was included in a study of blood T cell repertoires in COVID-19. Original methodology: Estimation of nucleated cell counts relied on the amplification of reference gene primers. Clones were sequenced by immunoSEQ multiplex PCR, and TCRdb holds only the in-frame ones, with some missing. V, J and clone size were drawn from that table, and D and trimming were deduced from the DNA. The table lists around 250,000 clones, 80% to 85% of them singletons. The CDR3 spans 14 residues. Germline CDR1 MNHEY, CDR2 SMNVEV (reference sequence). Trimming left V 6 bases short and J 0 bases short, with 10 bases between.

This clonotype originated in a man aged 45 to 65 with active or convalescent COVID-19. The rearrangement links TRBV27 to TRBJ2-3; the D gene is possibly TRBD1 (5 bases). The sequencing input was peripheral blood. CDR3 protein: CASSDRSSTDTQYF. In DNA form, the CDR3 reads TGTGCCAGCAGCGACAGATCTAGCACAGATACGCAGTATTTT.